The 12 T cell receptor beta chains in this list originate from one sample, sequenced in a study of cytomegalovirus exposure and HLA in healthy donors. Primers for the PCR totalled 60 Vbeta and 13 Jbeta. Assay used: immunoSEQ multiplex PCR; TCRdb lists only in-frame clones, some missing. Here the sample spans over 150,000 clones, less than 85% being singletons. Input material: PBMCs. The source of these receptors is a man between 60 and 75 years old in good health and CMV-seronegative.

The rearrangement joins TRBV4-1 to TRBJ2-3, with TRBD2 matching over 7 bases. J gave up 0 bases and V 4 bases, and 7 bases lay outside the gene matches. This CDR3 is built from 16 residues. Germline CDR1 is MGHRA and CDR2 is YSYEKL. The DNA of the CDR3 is TGCGCCAGCAGCCCCCCCCGAGCGGGGAGCACAGATACGCAGTATTTT. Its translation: CASSPPRAGSTDTQYF.

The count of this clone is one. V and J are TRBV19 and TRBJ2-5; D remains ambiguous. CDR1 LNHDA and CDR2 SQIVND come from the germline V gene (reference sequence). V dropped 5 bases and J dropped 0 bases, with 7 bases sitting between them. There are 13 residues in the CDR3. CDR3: CASSFTNQETQYF. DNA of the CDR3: TGTGCCAGTAGTTTCACTAACCAAGAGACCCAGTACTTC. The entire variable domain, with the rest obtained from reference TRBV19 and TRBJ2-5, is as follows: DGGITQSPKYLFRKEGQNVTLSCEQNLNHDAMYWYRQDPGQGLRLIYYSQIVNDFQKGDIAEGYSVSREKKESFPLTVTSAQKNPTAFYLCASSFTNQETQYFGPGTRLLVL.

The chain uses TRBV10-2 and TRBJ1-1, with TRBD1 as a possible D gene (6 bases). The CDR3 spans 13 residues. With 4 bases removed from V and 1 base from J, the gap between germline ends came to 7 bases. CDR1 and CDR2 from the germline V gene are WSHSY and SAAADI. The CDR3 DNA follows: TGCGCCAGCAGTGTGACAGGGAACACTGAAGCTTTCTTT. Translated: CASSVTGNTEAFF.

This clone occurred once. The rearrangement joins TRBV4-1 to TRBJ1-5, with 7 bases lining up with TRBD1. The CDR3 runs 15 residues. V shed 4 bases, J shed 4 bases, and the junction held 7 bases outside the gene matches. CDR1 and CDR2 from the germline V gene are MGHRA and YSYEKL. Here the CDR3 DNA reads TGCGCCAGCAGCCCGGGACAGACTTCTAATCAGCCCCAGCATTTT. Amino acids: CASSPGQTSNQPQHF.

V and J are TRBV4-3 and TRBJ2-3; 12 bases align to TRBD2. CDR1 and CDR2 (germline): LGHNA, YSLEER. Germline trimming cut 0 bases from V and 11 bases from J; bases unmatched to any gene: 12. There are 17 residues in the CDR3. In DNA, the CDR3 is TGCGCCAGCAGCCAAGAAATGGCCCTAGCGGGAGGGCCTGTGCAGTATTTT. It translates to CASSQEMALAGGPVQYF.

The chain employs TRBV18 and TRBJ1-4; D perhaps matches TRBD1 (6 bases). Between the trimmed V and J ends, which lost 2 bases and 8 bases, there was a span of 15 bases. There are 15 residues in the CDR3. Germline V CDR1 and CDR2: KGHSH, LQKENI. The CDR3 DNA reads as TGTGCCAGCTCACCAGGGGGCGCCGAGAAGGAAAAACTGTTTTTT. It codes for CASSPGGAEKEKLFF.

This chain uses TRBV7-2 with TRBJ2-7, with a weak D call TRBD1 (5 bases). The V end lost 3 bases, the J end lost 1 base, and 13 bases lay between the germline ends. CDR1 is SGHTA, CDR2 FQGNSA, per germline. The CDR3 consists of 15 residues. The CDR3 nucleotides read TGTGCCAGCAGCTTGGGCCAGGGCCCTTCCTACGAGCAGTACTTC. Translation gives CASSLGQGPSYEQYF.

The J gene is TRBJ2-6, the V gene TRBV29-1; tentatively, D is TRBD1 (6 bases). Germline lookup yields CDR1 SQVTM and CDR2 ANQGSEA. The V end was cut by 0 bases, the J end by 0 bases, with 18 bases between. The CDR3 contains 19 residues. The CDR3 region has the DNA TGCAGCGTTGAAGACTGGCCAGGGGCGATTAGCTCTGGGGCCAACGTCCTGACTTTC. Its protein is CSVEDWPGAISSGANVLTF.

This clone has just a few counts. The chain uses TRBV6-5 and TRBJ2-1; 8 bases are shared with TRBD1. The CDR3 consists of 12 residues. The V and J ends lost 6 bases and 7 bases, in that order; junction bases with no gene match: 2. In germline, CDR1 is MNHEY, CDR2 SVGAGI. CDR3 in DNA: TGTGCCAGCAGGCGACAGGGGAATGAGCAGTTCTTC. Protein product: CASRRQGNEQFF.

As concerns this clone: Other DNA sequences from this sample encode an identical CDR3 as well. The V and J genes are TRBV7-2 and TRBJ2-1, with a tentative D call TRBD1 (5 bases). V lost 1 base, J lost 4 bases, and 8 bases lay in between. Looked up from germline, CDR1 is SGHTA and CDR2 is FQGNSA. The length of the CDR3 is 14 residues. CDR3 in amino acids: CASSLEHRYNEQFF. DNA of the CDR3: TGTGCCAGCAGCTTAGAACACAGGTACAATGAGCAGTTCTTC.

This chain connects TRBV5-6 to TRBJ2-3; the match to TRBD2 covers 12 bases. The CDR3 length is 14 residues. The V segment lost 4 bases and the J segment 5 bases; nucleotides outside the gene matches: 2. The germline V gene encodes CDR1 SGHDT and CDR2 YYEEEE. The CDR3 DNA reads TGTGCCAGCAGCCGGGGACTAGCGGGAGATACGCAGTATTTT. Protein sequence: CASSRGLAGDTQYF.

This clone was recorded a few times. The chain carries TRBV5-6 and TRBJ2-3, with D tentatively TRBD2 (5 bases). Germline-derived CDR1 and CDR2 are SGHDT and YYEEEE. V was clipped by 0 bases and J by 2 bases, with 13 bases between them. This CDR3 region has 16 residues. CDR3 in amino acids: CASSLVGSVNTDTQYF. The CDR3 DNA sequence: TGTGCCAGCAGCTTGGTAGGTAGCGTAAACACAGATACGCAGTATTTT.